These T cell receptor beta chains were read from a single sample in a study of T cell responses to AZD1222 COVID-19 vaccine. Sequencing was performed with immunoSEQ multiplex PCR; in TCRdb, only in-frame clones are kept and a portion is missing. The sample shows about 110,000 clones, roughly 87% of them seen only once. The material sequenced was peripheral blood, taken on day 0 of AZD1222 vaccination. The receptors here all came from an adult in good health. Each CDR3 is given with its conserved first and last residue. D genes are given only for firm matches. Rows may omit the clone size; those that give it use once, few, many or a size class.

j_call v_call d_call clone_size cdr3_aa cdr3_nt
TRBJ1-1 TRBV28 NA NA CASSSPPTVNTEAFF TGTGCCAGCAGTTCCCCACCGACAGTGAACACTGAAGCTTTCTTT
TRBJ1-1 TRBV2 NA NA CASSQTEGKTEAFF TGTGCCAGCAGCCAGACGGAGGGAAAGACTGAAGCTTTCTTT
TRBJ1-6 TRBV3-1/TRBV3-2 TRBD1 NA CASSTPGQGNPTPNSPLHF TGTGCCAGCAGCACCCCGGGACAGGGGAACCCAACTCCGAATTCACCCCTCCACTTT
TRBJ1-3 TRBV2 NA NA CASSRGASGNTIYF TGTGCCAGCTCGAGGGGCGCCTCTGGAAACACCATATATTTT
TRBJ1-2 TRBV6-2/TRBV6-3 NA NA CASSYSRQSGYGYTF TGTGCCAGCAGTTACTCGAGGCAGTCAGGCTATGGCTACACCTTC
TRBJ1-5 TRBV28 TRBD1 NA CASSLPTGDNQPQHF TGTGCCAGCAGTTTACCCACAGGGGACAATCAGCCCCAGCATTTT
TRBJ2-1 TRBV5-5 NA NA CASSLAPMTVNEQFF TGTGCCAGCAGCTTGGCCCCCATGACCGTCAATGAGCAGTTCTTC
TRBJ1-6 TRBV30 TRBD1 NA CAWSSPNRDREHLLHF TGTGCCTGGAGTTCTCCCAACCGGGACAGAGAACACCTACTCCACTTT
TRBJ2-1 TRBV7-8 TRBD2 NA CASSLGWGSGSYFEQFF TGTGCCAGCAGCTTAGGATGGGGTAGCGGGAGCTATTTTGAGCAGTTCTTC
TRBJ2-7 TRBV15 TRBD1 NA CATSRSTRGLRDF TGTGCCACCAGCAGATCTACCAGGGGGCTACGGGACTTC
TRBJ1-5 TRBV6-2/TRBV6-3 NA once CASSKQASSNQPQHF TGTGCCAGCAGTAAACAGGCGAGCAGCAATCAGCCCCAGCATTTT
TRBJ1-2 TRBV6-5 NA NA CASSPPYRSGGYTF TGTGCCAGCAGTCCGCCCTACAGGTCCGGGGGCTACACCTTC
TRBJ2-3 TRBV28 TRBD2 NA CASSLGRLAGGGTDTQYF TGTGCCAGCAGTTTGGGTCGACTAGCGGGAGGAGGAACAGATACGCAGTATTTT
TRBJ1-5 TRBV30 TRBD1 NA CAWSGPLGQGLQPQHF TGTGCCTGGAGTGGTCCCCTGGGACAGGGACTACAGCCCCAGCATTTT
TRBJ2-5 TRBV5-8 TRBD1 NA CASSLVIEAGGRRETQYF TGTGCCAGCAGCTTGGTTATTGAGGCAGGGGGTAGGAGAGAGACCCAGTACTTC
TRBJ2-4 TRBV18 TRBD1 NA CASSPYGQGPVLLAKNIQYF TGTGCCAGCTCACCCTACGGACAGGGACCCGTTTTACTAGCCAAAAACATTCAGTACTTC
TRBJ1-1 TRBV4-3 NA NA CASSQDRGFSEAFF TGCGCCAGCAGCCAAGACAGGGGTTTCTCTGAAGCTTTCTTT
TRBJ2-7 TRBV6-5 TRBD1 NA CASRTGTGVKQYF TGTGCCAGCAGAACCGGGACAGGGGTTAAGCAGTACTTC
TRBJ1-1 TRBV5-1 NA NA CASSSGRNTEAFF TGCGCCAGCAGCTCGGGACGGAACACTGAAGCTTTCTTT
TRBJ2-7 TRBV5-1 TRBD1 NA CASSAYRQGDEQYF TGCGCCAGCAGCGCCTATAGACAGGGCGACGAGCAGTACTTC
TRBJ1-4 TRBV29-1 NA NA CSVVVGTPIEKLFF TGCAGCGTTGTAGTCGGGACACCAATTGAAAAACTGTTTTTT
TRBJ2-3 TRBV6-5 NA NA CASSLTGLDTQYF TGTGCCAGCAGCCTAACAGGGCTAGATACGCAGTATTTT
TRBJ1-5 TRBV19 NA NA CASRVGNQPQHF TGTGCCAGTAGGGTGGGCAATCAGCCCCAGCATTTT
TRBJ1-1 TRBV19 NA NA CASSPLFGTEAFF TGTGCCAGTAGCCCATTATTCGGGACTGAAGCTTTCTTT
TRBJ1-6 TRBV4-3 NA NA CASSQGQGRGNSPLHF TGCGCCAGCAGCCAAGGTCAGGGACGGGGGAATTCACCCCTCCACTTT
TRBJ2-7 TRBV7-2 NA NA CASSLGQQSYEQYF TGTGCCAGCAGCTTAGGGCAGCAATCCTACGAGCAGTACTTC
TRBJ2-3 TRBV28 TRBD1 once CASSSAPGTASTDTQYF TGTGCCAGCAGTTCCGCCCCTGGGACAGCTAGCACAGATACGCAGTATTTT
TRBJ1-1 TRBV11-2 NA NA CASSFAANTEAFF TGTGCCAGCAGCTTCGCAGCGAACACTGAAGCTTTCTTT
TRBJ2-7 TRBV11-3 NA NA CASSLGPAYEQYF TGTGCCAGCAGCTTGGGACCGGCCTACGAGCAGTACTTC
TRBJ1-6 TRBV30 TRBD1 NA CAWGTGTVSNSPLHF TGTGCCTGGGGTACAGGGACAGTATCTAATTCACCCCTCCACTTT
TRBJ2-6 TRBV6-4 NA NA CASSDLSGANVLTF TGTGCCAGCAGTGACCTTTCGGGGGCCAACGTCCTGACTTTC
TRBJ1-4 TRBV10-3 NA few CAIKSPGTNEKLFF TGTGCCATCAAATCCCCAGGGACAAATGAAAAACTGTTTTTT
TRBJ1-2 TRBV19 NA NA CASSRDAGPGGYGYTF TGTGCCAGTTCCCGGGATGCGGGACCCGGTGGCTATGGCTACACCTTC
TRBJ2-6 TRBV7-9 NA NA CASSLGRSGANVLTF TGTGCCAGCAGCTTGGGACGCTCTGGGGCCAACGTCCTGACTTTC
TRBJ1-2 TRBV3-1/TRBV3-2 NA NA CASSHTQLTGSYGYTF TGTGCCAGCAGCCACACCCAACTAACAGGAAGCTATGGCTACACCTTC
TRBJ1-6 TRBV30 NA once CAWSGDTSSYNSPLHF TGTGCCTGGAGTGGGGATACCAGCTCCTATAATTCACCCCTCCACTTT
TRBJ2-2 TRBV27 NA few CASSSLGKNTGELFF TGTGCCAGCAGTTCGTTGGGCAAGAACACCGGGGAGCTGTTTTTT
TRBJ1-4 TRBV28 TRBD1 NA CASSLDPAGGTTNEKLFF TGTGCCAGCAGTTTGGACCCGGCAGGGGGCACGACTAATGAAAAACTGTTTTTT
TRBJ1-2 TRBV5-6 TRBD1 NA CASSSDRGNYGYTF TGTGCCAGCAGCTCCGACAGGGGTAACTATGGCTACACCTTC
TRBJ2-4 TRBV14 NA NA CASSQRAYELIAKNIQYF TGTGCCAGCAGCCAAAGGGCCTATGAACTGATAGCCAAAAACATTCAGTACTTC
TRBJ1-2 TRBV10-3 NA NA CAISVRADYGYTF TGTGCCATCAGTGTAAGGGCGGACTATGGCTACACCTTC
TRBJ2-1 TRBV7-9 TRBD1 NA CASSRDRGLQFF TGTGCCAGCAGCCGGGACAGGGGATTGCAGTTCTTC
TRBJ2-5 TRBV13 NA NA CASSARVPETQYF TGTGCCAGCAGCGCCCGGGTACCGGAGACCCAGTACTTC
TRBJ2-7 TRBV3-1/TRBV3-2 TRBD1 NA CASSNLLRDRTYEQYF TGTGCCAGCAGTAATCTACTCCGGGACAGAACCTACGAGCAGTACTTC
TRBJ2-7 TRBV5-4 NA NA CASSLGGGSVEQYF TGTGCCAGCAGCTTGGGAGGGGGGTCGGTCGAGCAGTACTTC
TRBJ2-5 TRBV6-5 TRBD1 NA CASRTDRGRQETQYF TGTGCCAGCAGAACGGACAGGGGGCGTCAAGAGACCCAGTACTTC
TRBJ2-1 TRBV6-1 NA NA CASSELGRGQFF TGTGCCAGCAGTGAACTCGGAAGGGGGCAGTTCTTC
TRBJ1-1 TRBV19 TRBD1 NA CASSSTGAYTEAFF TGTGCCAGTAGTTCGACAGGGGCCTACACTGAAGCTTTCTTT
TRBJ2-7 TRBV4-1 TRBD2 few CASSRSLAAFSYEQYF TGCGCCAGCAGCCGCTCACTAGCGGCATTCTCCTACGAGCAGTACTTC